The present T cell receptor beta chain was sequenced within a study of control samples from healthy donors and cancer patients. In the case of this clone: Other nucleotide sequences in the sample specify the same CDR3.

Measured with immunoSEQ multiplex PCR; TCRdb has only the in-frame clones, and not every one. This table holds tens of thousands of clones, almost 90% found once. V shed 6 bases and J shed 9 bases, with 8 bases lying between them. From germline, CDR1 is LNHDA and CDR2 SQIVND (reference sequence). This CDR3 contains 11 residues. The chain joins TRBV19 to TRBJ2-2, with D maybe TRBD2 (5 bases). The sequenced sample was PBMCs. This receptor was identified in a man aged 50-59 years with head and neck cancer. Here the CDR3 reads CASSRGRELFF. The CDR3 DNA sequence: TGTGCCAGTAGCCGGGGTCGGGAGCTGTTTTTT.